This T cell receptor (beta chain) was documented in a study of shared clonotypes between healthy human individuals. The study's findings and limits: It was the non-shared clonotypes that had lower generation probabilities than clonotypes shared by all four donors. Approximately 5% was the fraction of naive CD4 clonotypes found shared across four donors.

Sequencing was performed with immunoSEQ multiplex PCR; in TCRdb, only in-frame clones are kept and a portion is missing. The repertoire holds just under 350,000 clones, with over 70% as singletons. This clone was detected only once. The antigen is undetermined. The CDR3 consists of 15 residues. Losses at the gene ends were 1 base for V and 7 bases for J; bases not matched to a gene: 3. The V gene's germline CDR1 is KGHSH and CDR2 LQKENI. This clonotype was sampled from a man aged 25 to 45 in good health. The sequencing sample was made of memory CD4+ T cells sorted from blood. Subset indicated: CD45RA-negative fraction. The chain is built from TRBV18 and TRBJ1-4; TRBD1 aligns across 10 bases. This CDR3 is CASSPRTGGSEKLFF. CDR3 nucleotides: TGTGCCAGCTCACCACGGACAGGGGGTAGTGAAAAACTGTTTTTT.